A single sample gave rise to the 22 T cell receptor beta chains below, sequenced in a study of blood T cell repertoires in COVID-19. TCRdb keeps only in-frame clones here, not all; method: immunoSEQ multiplex PCR. The sample holds 150,000 to 200,000 clones, roughly 87% seen once. Sequenced input: peripheral blood. Receptor source: a woman in her thirties or forties with acute or convalescent COVID-19.

The table lists this clone with a few counts. This sequence joins TRBV27 and TRBJ1-1; D is ambiguous. V gave up 5 bases and J gave up 0 bases, with 22 bases separating them. CDR1 and CDR2 from the germline V gene are MNHEY and SMNVEV (reference sequence). CDR3 length equals 18 residues. The CDR3 region has the DNA TGTGCCAGCAGTGAGACTACCTGGAGGGCCATACTGAACACTGAAGCTTTCTTT. This encodes CASSETTWRAILNTEAFF.

The chain joins TRBV9 to TRBJ2-3, with D uncertain. Germline V gene data show CDR1 as SGDLS and CDR2 as YYNGEE. This CDR3 region has 14 residues. The germline V and J ends were trimmed by 4 bases and 5 bases, with 14 bases remaining between them. This chain's CDR3 is CASSFDSRGDTQYF. The CDR3 bases are TGTGCCAGCAGCTTTGACTCGCGTGGAGATACGCAGTATTTT. The whole variable domain, filled in from reference TRBV9 and TRBJ2-3, reads DSGVTQTPKHLITATGQRVTLRCSPRSGDLSVYWYQQSLDQGLQFLIQYYNGEERAKGNILERFSAQQFPDLHSELNLSSLELGDSALYFCASSFDSRGDTQYFGPGTRLTVL.

The chain is built from TRBV7-9 and TRBJ2-5, with 13 nucleotides matching TRBD2. V shed 5 bases and J 3 bases; nucleotides not matched to a gene: 3. Germline V gene data show CDR1 as SEHNR and CDR2 as FQNEAQ (reference sequence). CDR3 length equals 15 residues. CDR3 amino acids: CASSLGTSGEETQYF. CDR3 bases: TGTGCCAGCAGCCTAGGGACTAGCGGGGAAGAGACCCAGTACTTC. The full variable domain, in which reference TRBV7-9 and TRBJ2-5 provide the parts outside the CDR3, is DTGVSQNPRHKITKRGQNVTFRCDPISEHNRLYWYRQTLGQGPEFLTYFQNEAQLEKSRLLSDRFSAERPKGSFSTLEIQRTEQGDSAMYLCASSLGTSGEETQYFGPGTRLLVL.

There are a few counts of this clone. The chain couples TRBV29-1 to TRBJ1-3; no reliable D call. Germline lookup yields CDR1 SQVTM and CDR2 ANQGSEA. The length of the CDR3 is 16 residues. V lost 5 bases to trimming and J lost 0 bases, with 17 bases between them. The CDR3 loop reads CSVRTANPSSGNTIYF. CDR3 DNA sequence: TGCAGCGTTAGAACAGCAAATCCGAGCTCTGGAAACACCATATATTTT.

V usage is TRBV28 and J usage is TRBJ2-7, with D tentatively TRBD2 (6 bases). V was pared by 2 bases and J by 12 bases, with 17 bases between. Per germline, CDR1 MDHEN and CDR2 SYDVKM. The CDR3 is made up of 13 amino acids. For the CDR3, the DNA is TGTGCCAGCAGTTTACCCATGGGGGGTGTAGCGTACTTC. It codes for CASSLPMGGVAYF.

The chain combines TRBV2 with TRBJ2-5; 11 nucleotides line up with TRBD1. The CDR3 consists of 13 residues. V shed 6 bases and J 5 bases; nucleotides not matched to a gene: 2. The germline V gene has CDR1 SNHLY and CDR2 FYNNEI. The CDR3 DNA follows: TGTGCCAGCAGAGGGACAGGGGGGGAGACCCAGTACTTC. Translation gives CASRGTGGETQYF.

The chain is built from TRBV6-5 and TRBJ1-2; the match to TRBD1 covers 9 bases. Germline CDR1 reads MNHEY; CDR2 reads SVGAGI. Trimming took 6 bases from V and 7 from J; bases not matched to a gene: 6. The CDR3 totals 13 residues. DNA for the CDR3: TGTGCCAGCAGGGTAACAGGGGGCCGTGGCTACACCTTC. It translates to CASRVTGGRGYTF.

The CDR3 reads CASSFSGGAVNTQYF. The CDR3 nucleotides are TGTGCCAGCAGCTTTAGCGGGGGGGCCGTAAATACGCAGTATTTT. The rearrangement uses TRBV5-8 and TRBJ2-3; 11 bases match TRBD2. After removal of 2 bases from V and 7 bases from J, the junction contained 6 bases not matched to a gene. Germline CDR1 reads SGHTS; CDR2 reads YDEGEE. This CDR3 is built from 15 residues. The whole variable domain, filled in from reference TRBV5-8 and TRBJ2-3, reads EAGVTQSPTHLIKTRGQQATLRCSPISGHTSVYWYQQALGLGLQFLLWYDEGEERNRGNFPPRFSGRQFPNYSSELNVNALELEDSALYLCASSFSGGAVNTQYFGPGTRLTVL.

V gene TRBV12-3 or TRBV12-4 combines with J gene TRBJ2-7, with 10 bases matching TRBD2. This CDR3 contains 13 residues. J gave up 4 bases and V 6 bases, and 3 bases lay outside the gene matches. CDR3: CASSRGLAYEQYF. For the CDR3, the DNA is TGTGCCAGCAGCCGGGGACTAGCGTACGAGCAGTACTTC.

V and J are TRBV18 and TRBJ1-4, with 7 nucleotides matching TRBD1. This CDR3 is 18 amino acids long. Germline-derived CDR1 and CDR2 are KGHSH and LQKENI. The V and J ends lost 2 bases and 0 bases, in that order; junction bases with no gene match: 9. Here the CDR3 reads CASSPTYTGTATNEKLFF. CDR3 nucleotides: TGTGCCAGCTCACCAACCTACACGGGGACAGCAACTAATGAAAAACTGTTTTTT.

V and J are TRBV27 and TRBJ2-1, with D hard to call. Trimming cost V 2 bases and J 5 bases, with 22 bases left between them. CDR3 size: 18 residues. The germline V gene has CDR1 MNHEY and CDR2 SMNVEV (reference sequence). The CDR3 sequence is CASSLNRYRMFSNNEQFF. CDR3 DNA: TGTGCCAGCAGTTTAAACAGATATCGCATGTTTTCAAACAATGAGCAGTTCTTC.

The rearrangement uses TRBV5-1 and TRBJ2-7; D call uncertain. Germline CDR1 reads SGHRS; CDR2 reads YFSETQ. This CDR3 region has 12 residues. V was shortened by 1 base and J by 2 bases, with 4 bases between the two germline ends. The chain's CDR3 is CASSLPAYEQYF. As DNA, the CDR3 is TGCGCCAGCAGCTTGCCAGCCTACGAGCAGTACTTC.

V and J are TRBV4-2 and TRBJ2-7; 10 positions match TRBD1. Germline lookup yields CDR1 LGHNA and CDR2 YNFKEQ. V shed 3 bases, J shed 6 bases, and the junction held 11 bases outside the gene matches. The CDR3 extends over 16 amino acids. CDR3 region: CASSQPGTGVLPEQYF. In nucleotides, the CDR3 is TGTGCCAGCAGCCAGCCCGGGACAGGGGTCCTCCCCGAGCAGTACTTC.

This clone has a handful of counts. The V and J genes are TRBV30 and TRBJ1-1; 7 nucleotides line up with TRBD1. V lost 0 bases and J lost 4; bases outside the gene matches: 5. CDR1 and CDR2 (germline): GTSNPN, SVGIG (reference sequence). The CDR3 is 14 amino acids. The CDR3 reads CAWSVLGTVTEAFF. The CDR3 DNA reads TGTGCCTGGAGTGTACTGGGGACAGTCACTGAAGCTTTCTTT. Based on the CDR3 plus reference TRBV30 and TRBJ1-1, the full variable domain is SQTIHQWPATLVQPVGSPLSLECTVEGTSNPNLYWYRQAAGRGLQLLFYSVGIGQISSEVPQNLSASRPQDRQFILSSKKLLLSDSGFYLCAWSVLGTVTEAFFGQGTRLTVV.

The J gene is TRBJ2-7, the V gene TRBV7-2; possibly TRBD2 for D (6 bases). Between the trimmed V and J ends, which lost 1 base and 7 bases, there was a span of 14 bases. The CDR3 consists of 14 residues. Germline V gene data show CDR1 as SGHTA and CDR2 as FQGNSA. The CDR3 sequence is CASSLGRGTWEQYF. The DNA for the CDR3 is TGTGCCAGCAGCTTAGGGAGGGGTACTTGGGAGCAGTACTTC. The variable domain in full, with the rest retrieved from reference TRBV7-2 and TRBJ2-7, is GAGVSQSPSNKVTEKGKDVELRCDPISGHTALYWYRQSLGQGLEFLIYFQGNSAPDKSGLPSDRFSAERTGGSVSTLTIQRTQQEDSAVYLCASSLGRGTWEQYFGPGTRLTVT.

This chain connects TRBV19 to TRBJ1-1; 7 bases match TRBD1. The CDR3 extends over 16 amino acids. V shed 6 bases and J 2 bases; nucleotides not matched to a gene: 12. In germline, CDR1 is LNHDA, CDR2 SQIVND (reference sequence). CDR3 sequence (DNA): TGTGCCAGTAGACCCCGGACAGGCGGAATCAACACTGAAGCTTTCTTT. The encoded protein is CASRPRTGGINTEAFF. Full variable domain (rest looked up from reference TRBV19 and TRBJ1-1): DGGITQSPKYLFRKEGQNVTLSCEQNLNHDAMYWYRQDPGQGLRLIYYSQIVNDFQKGDIAEGYSVSREKKESFPLTVTSAQKNPTAFYLCASRPRTGGINTEAFFGQGTRLTVV.

The genes are TRBV2 and TRBJ1-1; TRBD1 aligns across 9 bases. The germline V gene encodes CDR1 SNHLY and CDR2 FYNNEI. V trimming: 7 bases; J trimming: 6 bases; junction bases outside the gene matches: 9. This CDR3 spans 14 amino acids. The CDR3, as DNA: TGTGCCAGCATGGGCACAGGGGGCGCCGCTGAAGCTTTCTTT. Its protein product is CASMGTGGAAEAFF.

V usage is TRBV7-2 and J usage is TRBJ1-1, with TRBD1 as a possible D gene (5 bases). The V end was cut by 4 bases, the J end by 1 base, with 13 bases between. This CDR3 has 15 residues. CDR1 and CDR2 (germline): SGHTA, FQGNSA. The CDR3 DNA reads TGTGCCAGCAGCTCAGGGTTGTGGGGGAACACTGAAGCTTTCTTT. Its protein product is CASSSGLWGNTEAFF. Full variable domain (outside the CDR3, taken from reference TRBV7-2 and TRBJ1-1): GAGVSQSPSNKVTEKGKDVELRCDPISGHTALYWYRQSLGQGLEFLIYFQGNSAPDKSGLPSDRFSAERTGGSVSTLTIQRTQQEDSAVYLCASSSGLWGNTEAFFGQGTRLTVV.

The chain couples TRBV4-1 to TRBJ1-5, with a possible D match to TRBD1 (6 bases). V was shortened by 0 bases and J by 5 bases, with 11 bases between the two germline ends. The CDR3 runs to 15 residues. CDR1 and CDR2 from the germline V gene are MGHRA and YSYEKL. In nucleotides, the CDR3 is TGCGCCAGCAGCCAAGATGGCAGGGGTCATCAGCCCCAGCATTTT. This gives the protein CASSQDGRGHQPQHF.

This clone has a handful of counts. The genes are TRBV7-3 and TRBJ1-1; D remains ambiguous. Looked up from germline, CDR1 is SGHTA and CDR2 is FQGTGA. The CDR3 runs to 13 residues. Between the trimmed V and J ends, which lost 3 bases and 6 bases, there was a span of 11 bases. CDR3: CASSFSDRAEAFF. The CDR3 region has the DNA TGTGCCAGCAGCTTTAGCGATCGCGCTGAAGCTTTCTTT.

This clone was observed a few times. CDR3 in DNA: TGCAGCGTACGGGACAGGGGCGCCAGGTCCGAAACCTCCCCAGATACGCAGTATTTT. This translates into CSVRDRGARSETSPDTQYF. V gene TRBV29-1 combines with J gene TRBJ2-3, with 10 bases fitting TRBD1. CDR1 SQVTM and CDR2 ANQGSEA come from the germline V gene. After removal of 6 bases from V and 4 bases from J, the junction contained 22 bases not matched to a gene. The CDR3 spans 19 residues.

This clone occurred once. The rearrangement uses TRBV20-1 and TRBJ2-6; 7 nucleotides match TRBD2. Germline V lookup: CDR1 DFQATT, CDR2 SNEGSKA (reference sequence). With V trimmed by 3 bases and J by 4 bases, 12 bases remained unmatched. The CDR3 length is 17 residues. CDR3 DNA: TGCAGTGCTAGTAGGTTTGGGGAGGGGTACGGGGCCAACGTCCTGACTTTC. Amino acid sequence: CSASRFGEGYGANVLTF.